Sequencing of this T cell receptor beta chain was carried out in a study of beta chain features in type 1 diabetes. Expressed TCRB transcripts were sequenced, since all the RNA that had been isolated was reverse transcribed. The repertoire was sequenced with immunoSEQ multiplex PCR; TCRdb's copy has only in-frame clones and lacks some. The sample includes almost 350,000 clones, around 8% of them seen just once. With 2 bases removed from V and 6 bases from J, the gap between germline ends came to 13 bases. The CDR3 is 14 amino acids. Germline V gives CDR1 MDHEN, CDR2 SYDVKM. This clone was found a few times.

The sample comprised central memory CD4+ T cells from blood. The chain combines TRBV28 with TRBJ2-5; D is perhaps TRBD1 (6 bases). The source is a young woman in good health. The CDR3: CASSLGGALKTQYF. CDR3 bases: TGTGCCAGCAGTTTAGGGGGCGCATTGAAGACCCAGTACTTC. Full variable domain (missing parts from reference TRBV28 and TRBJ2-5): DVKVTQSSRYLVKRTGEKVFLECVQDMDHENMFWYRQDPGLGLRLIYFSYDVKMKEKGDIPEGYSVSREKKERFSLILESASTNQTSMYLCASSLGGALKTQYFGPGTRLLVL.